These 5 T cell receptor beta chains were sequenced from one sample in a study of radiotherapy plus CTLA-4 blockade in lung cancer. TCRdb keeps only in-frame clones here, not all; method: immunoSEQ multiplex PCR. The data contain about 87,000 clones, more than 85% of them singletons. The sequencing used peripheral blood, collected from a patient treated with radiotherapy plus ipilimumab. The origin of the receptors is a human donor with non-small cell lung cancer that progressed on radiotherapy plus ipilimumab.

The chain joins TRBV6-5 to TRBJ1-1; no firm D call. The length of the CDR3 is 13 residues. V lost 7 bases and J 4 bases, leaving 13 bases between the germline ends. Germline V gives CDR1 MNHEY, CDR2 SVGAGI. In nucleotides, the CDR3 is TGTGCCAGCACATACGGTTGGGGCACTGAAGCTTTCTTT. Residues: CASTYGWGTEAFF.

The rearrangement links TRBV6-5 to TRBJ2-1; 11 bases align to TRBD1. Germline V gene sequence: CDR1 MNHEY, CDR2 SVGAGI. The V gene end was trimmed by 6 bases and the J gene end by 3 bases; junction bases not matched to a gene: 4. The CDR3 contains 15 residues. This CDR3 reads CASRSGTGGYNEQFF. The CDR3 nucleotides are TGTGCCAGCAGATCCGGGACAGGGGGCTACAATGAGCAGTTCTTC.

The chain combines TRBV9 with TRBJ2-3, with 7 bases that match TRBD2. The CDR3 loop spans 16 amino acids. Germline V gene data show CDR1 as SGDLS and CDR2 as YYNGEE. With V trimmed by 0 bases and J by 3 bases, 7 bases remained unmatched. CDR3 amino acids: CASSVGSGKRTDTQYF. CDR3 bases: TGTGCCAGCAGCGTAGGGAGCGGGAAGAGAACAGATACGCAGTATTTT.

This chain connects TRBV5-6 to TRBJ1-1; D unresolved. The CDR3 runs 16 residues. Trimming left V 2 bases short and J 4 bases short, with 18 bases between. The germline V gene encodes CDR1 SGHDT and CDR2 YYEEEE. The CDR3 region has the DNA TGTGCCAGCAGCTTAACAGAGCATATCCTTGTCACTGAAGCTTTCTTT. Protein product: CASSLTEHILVTEAFF.

The chain links TRBV5-6 to TRBJ1-2, with D tentatively TRBD1 (5 bases). V was trimmed by 4 bases and J by 3 bases, leaving 16 bases between them. CDR3 length: 15 residues. Germline CDR1 SGHDT, CDR2 YYEEEE. The CDR3 region is CASSPLGQGYYGYTF. As DNA, the CDR3 is TGTGCCAGCAGCCCCCTTGGTCAGGGCTACTATGGCTACACCTTC.